One T cell receptor (beta chain) is described in this entry. This CDR3 spans 14 amino acids. The ends were cut back, 0 bases at V and 1 base at J, with 5 bases in the middle. The V gene's germline CDR1 is SGHRS and CDR2 YFSETQ. This sample is drawn from a study of cytomegalovirus exposure and HLA in healthy donors. In the PCR, 60 Vbeta and 13 Jbeta primers were used. The method was immunoSEQ multiplex PCR; TCRdb's version includes in-frame clones alone and lacks a portion of them. The data contain approximately 92,000 clones, around 77% of them seen just once; the ten biggest clones take up 7.3%. The chain uses TRBV5-1 and TRBJ2-1, with a tentative D call TRBD1 (5 bases). The sample was PBMCs. The receptor was derived from a man aged 50-60 years in good health and CMV-seropositive. The CDR3 coding sequence is TGCGCCAGCAGCTTGGGACAGTCCTACAATGAGCAGTTCTTC. Translated: CASSLGQSYNEQFF.